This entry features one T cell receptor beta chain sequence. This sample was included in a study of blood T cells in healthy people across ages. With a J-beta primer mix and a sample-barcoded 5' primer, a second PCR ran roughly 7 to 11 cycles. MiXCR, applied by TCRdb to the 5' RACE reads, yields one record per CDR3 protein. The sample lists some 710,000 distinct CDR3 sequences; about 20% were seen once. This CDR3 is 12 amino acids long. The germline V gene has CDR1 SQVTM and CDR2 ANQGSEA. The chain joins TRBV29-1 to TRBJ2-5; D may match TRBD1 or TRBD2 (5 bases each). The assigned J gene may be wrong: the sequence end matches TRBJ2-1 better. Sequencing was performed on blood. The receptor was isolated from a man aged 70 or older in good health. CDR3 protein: CSVEGDHNEQFF. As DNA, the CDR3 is TGCAGCGTTGAAGGGGACCACAATGAGCAGTTCTTC.